This T cell receptor beta chain was sequenced for a study of blood T cell repertoires in COVID-19. Across the whole study: Specimens from acute and convalescent COVID-19 originated in the United States, Italy and Spain. Sample material is recorded as cDNA or gDNA derived from T cells, B-cell-depleted T cells, or PBMCs.

In this sample, this clone turned up once. The study counted Cohort 3 donors as recovered given two negative PCRs, clearance, or symptom resolution. Between the trimmed V and J ends, which lost 1 base and 8 bases, there was a span of 20 bases. The germline V gene encodes CDR1 MNHEY and CDR2 SMNVEV (reference sequence). This CDR3 region has 16 residues. The protocol was immunoSEQ multiplex PCR, while the TCRdb copy is restricted to in-frame clones and leaves out a portion. Here the sample spans over 250,000 clones, approximately 86% being singletons. This TCR derives from a woman aged 18-29 years who had recovered from COVID-19. The chain carries TRBV27 and TRBJ1-1; possible D gene TRBD1, 5 bases. Material for sequencing was PBMCs or T cells enriched from blood (not recorded which). CDR3 DNA sequence: TGTGCCAGCAGTTTATGGCATGGTGCCAGGGTGGGCGAAGCTTTCTTT. It specifies CASSLWHGARVGEAFF.